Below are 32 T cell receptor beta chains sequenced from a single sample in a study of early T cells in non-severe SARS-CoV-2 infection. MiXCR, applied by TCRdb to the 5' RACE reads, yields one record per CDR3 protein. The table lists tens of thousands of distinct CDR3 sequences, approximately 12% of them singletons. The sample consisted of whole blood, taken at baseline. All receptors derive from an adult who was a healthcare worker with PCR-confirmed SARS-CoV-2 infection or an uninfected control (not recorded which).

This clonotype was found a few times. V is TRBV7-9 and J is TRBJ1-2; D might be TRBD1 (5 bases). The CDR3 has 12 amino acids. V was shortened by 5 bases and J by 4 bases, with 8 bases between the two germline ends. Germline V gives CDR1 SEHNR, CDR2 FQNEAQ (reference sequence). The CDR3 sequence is CASSAGGYGYTF. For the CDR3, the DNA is TGTGCCAGCAGCGCGGGGGGCTATGGCTACACCTTC.

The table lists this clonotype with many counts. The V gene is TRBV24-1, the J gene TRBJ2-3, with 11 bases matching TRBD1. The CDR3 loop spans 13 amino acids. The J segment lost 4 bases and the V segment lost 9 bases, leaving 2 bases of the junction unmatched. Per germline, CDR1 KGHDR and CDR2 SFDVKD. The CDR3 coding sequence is TGTGCCACCGGGGGACAGGGGGCAGATACGCAGTATTTT. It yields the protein CATGGQGADTQYF.

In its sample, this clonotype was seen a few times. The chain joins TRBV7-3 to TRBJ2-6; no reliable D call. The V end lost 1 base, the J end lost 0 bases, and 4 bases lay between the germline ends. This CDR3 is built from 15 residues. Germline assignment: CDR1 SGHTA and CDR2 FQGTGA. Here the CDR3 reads CASSLNPSGANVLTF. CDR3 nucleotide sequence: TGTGCCAGCAGCTTAAACCCCTCTGGGGCCAACGTCCTGACTTTC.

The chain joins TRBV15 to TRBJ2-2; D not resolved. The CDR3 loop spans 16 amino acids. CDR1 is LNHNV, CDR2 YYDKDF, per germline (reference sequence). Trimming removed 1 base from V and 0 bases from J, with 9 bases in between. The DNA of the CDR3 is TGTGCCACCAGCAGAGGGAGCCGGGCGAACACCGGGGAGCTGTTTTTT. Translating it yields CATSRGSRANTGELFF.

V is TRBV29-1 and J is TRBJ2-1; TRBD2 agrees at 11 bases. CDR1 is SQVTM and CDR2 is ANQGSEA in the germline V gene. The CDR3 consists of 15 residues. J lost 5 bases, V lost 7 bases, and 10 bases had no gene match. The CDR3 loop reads CSARWGTSGNNEQFF. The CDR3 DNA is TGCAGCGCCCGGTGGGGGACTAGCGGAAACAATGAGCAGTTCTTC.

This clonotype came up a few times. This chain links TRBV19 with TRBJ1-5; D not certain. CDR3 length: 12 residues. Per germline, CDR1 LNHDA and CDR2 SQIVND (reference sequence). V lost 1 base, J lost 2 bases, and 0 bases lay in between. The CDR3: CASSIGNQPQHF. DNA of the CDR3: TGTGCCAGTAGTATAGGCAATCAGCCCCAGCATTTT.

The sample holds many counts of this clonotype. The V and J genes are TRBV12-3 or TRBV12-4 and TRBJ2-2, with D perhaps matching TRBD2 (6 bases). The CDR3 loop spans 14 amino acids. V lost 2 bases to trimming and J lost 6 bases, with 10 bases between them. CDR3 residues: CASSLKAGAGELFF. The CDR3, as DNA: TGTGCCAGCAGTTTAAAAGCGGGCGCCGGGGAGCTGTTTTTT.

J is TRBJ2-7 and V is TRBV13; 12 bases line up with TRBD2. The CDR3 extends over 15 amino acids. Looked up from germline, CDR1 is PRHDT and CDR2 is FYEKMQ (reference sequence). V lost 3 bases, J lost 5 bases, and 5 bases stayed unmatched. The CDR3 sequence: CASSFVTSGRNEQYF. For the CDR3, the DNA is TGTGCCAGCAGCTTCGTAACTAGCGGGAGGAACGAGCAGTACTTC.

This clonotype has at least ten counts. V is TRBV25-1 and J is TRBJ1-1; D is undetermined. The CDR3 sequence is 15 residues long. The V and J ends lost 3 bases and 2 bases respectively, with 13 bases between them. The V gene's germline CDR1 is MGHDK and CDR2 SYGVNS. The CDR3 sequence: CASSDFLGVNTEAFF. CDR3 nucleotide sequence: TGTGCCAGCAGTGATTTTCTGGGAGTTAACACTGAAGCTTTCTTT.

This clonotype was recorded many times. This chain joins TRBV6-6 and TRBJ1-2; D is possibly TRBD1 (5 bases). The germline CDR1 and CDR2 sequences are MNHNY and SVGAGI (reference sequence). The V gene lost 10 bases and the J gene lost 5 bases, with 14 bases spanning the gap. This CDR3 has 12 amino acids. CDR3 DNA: TGTGCCACCGGGGGAGGAGGGTATGGCTACACCTTC. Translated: CATGGGGYGYTF.

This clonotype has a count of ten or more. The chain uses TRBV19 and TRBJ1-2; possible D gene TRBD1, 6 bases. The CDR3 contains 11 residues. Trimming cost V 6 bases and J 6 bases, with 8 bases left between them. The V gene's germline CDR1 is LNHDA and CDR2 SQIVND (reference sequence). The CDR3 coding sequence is TGTGCCAGTAGCCCAGGGGATGGCTACACCTTC. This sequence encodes CASSPGDGYTF.

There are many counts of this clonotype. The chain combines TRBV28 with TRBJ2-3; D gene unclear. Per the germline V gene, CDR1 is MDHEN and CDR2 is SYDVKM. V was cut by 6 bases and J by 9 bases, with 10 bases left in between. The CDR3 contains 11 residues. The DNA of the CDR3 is TGTGCCAGCAGCCTCACGAAGACGCAGTATTTT. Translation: CASSLTKTQYF.

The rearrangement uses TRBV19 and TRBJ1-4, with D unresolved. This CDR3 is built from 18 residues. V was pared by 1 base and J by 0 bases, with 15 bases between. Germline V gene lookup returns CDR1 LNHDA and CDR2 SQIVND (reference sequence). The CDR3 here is CASSIAAGTIATNEKLFF. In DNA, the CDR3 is TGTGCCAGTAGTATAGCGGCAGGAACTATCGCAACTAATGAAAAACTGTTTTTT.

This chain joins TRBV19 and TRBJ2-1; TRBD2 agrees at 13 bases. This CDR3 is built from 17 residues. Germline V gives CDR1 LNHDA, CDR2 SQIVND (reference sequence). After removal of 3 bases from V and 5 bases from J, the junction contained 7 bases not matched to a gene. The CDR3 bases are TGTGCCAGTAGTATCCCCGTTACTAGCGGGGGGGACAATGAGCAGTTCTTC. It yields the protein CASSIPVTSGGDNEQFF.

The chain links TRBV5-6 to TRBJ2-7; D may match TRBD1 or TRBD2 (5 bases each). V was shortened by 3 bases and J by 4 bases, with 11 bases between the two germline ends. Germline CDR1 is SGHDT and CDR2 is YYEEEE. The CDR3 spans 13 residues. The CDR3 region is CASSSGTGYEQYF. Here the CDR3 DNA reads TGTGCCAGCAGCTCCGGGACGGGGTACGAGCAGTACTTC.

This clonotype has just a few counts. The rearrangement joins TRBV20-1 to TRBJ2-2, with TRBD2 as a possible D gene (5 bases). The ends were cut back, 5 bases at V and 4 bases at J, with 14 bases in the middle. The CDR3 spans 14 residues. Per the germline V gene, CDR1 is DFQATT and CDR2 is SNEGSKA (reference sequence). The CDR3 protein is CSAASGSATGELFF. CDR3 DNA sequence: TGCAGTGCTGCCTCGGGATCGGCCACCGGGGAGCTGTTTTTT.

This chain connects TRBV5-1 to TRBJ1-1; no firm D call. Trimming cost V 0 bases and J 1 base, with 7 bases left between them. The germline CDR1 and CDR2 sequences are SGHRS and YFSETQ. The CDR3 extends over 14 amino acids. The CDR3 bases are TGCGCCAGCAGCTTGGTATGGGGGAACACTGAAGCTTTCTTT. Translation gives CASSLVWGNTEAFF.

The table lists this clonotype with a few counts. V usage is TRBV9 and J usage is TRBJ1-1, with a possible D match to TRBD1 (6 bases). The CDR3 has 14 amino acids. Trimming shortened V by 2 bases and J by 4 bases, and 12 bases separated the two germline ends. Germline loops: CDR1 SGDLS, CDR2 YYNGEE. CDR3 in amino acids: CASSVSQGTTEAFF. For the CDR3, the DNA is TGTGCCAGCAGCGTTTCCCAGGGGACCACTGAAGCTTTCTTT.

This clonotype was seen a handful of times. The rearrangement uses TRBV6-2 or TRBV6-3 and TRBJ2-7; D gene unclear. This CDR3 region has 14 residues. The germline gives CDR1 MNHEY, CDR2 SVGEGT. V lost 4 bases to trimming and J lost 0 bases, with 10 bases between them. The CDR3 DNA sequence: TGTGCCAGCAGTTCCCCCAGCTTCTCCTACGAGCAGTACTTC. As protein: CASSSPSFSYEQYF.

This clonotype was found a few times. For the CDR3, the DNA is TGTGCCAGCAGTGAATCGGGGGTCCGTCACTACGAGCAGTACTTC. It yields the protein CASSESGVRHYEQYF. V and J are TRBV6-1 and TRBJ2-7; D is possibly TRBD2 (6 bases). This CDR3 is built from 15 residues. Germline V lookup: CDR1 MNHNS, CDR2 SASEGT. V dropped 2 bases and J dropped 3 bases, with 14 bases sitting between them.

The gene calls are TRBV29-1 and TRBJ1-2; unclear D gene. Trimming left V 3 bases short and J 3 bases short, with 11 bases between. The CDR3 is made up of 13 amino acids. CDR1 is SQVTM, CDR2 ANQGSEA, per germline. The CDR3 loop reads CSVDLGLDYGYTF. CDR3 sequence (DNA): TGCAGCGTTGACCTGGGTCTGGACTATGGCTACACCTTC.

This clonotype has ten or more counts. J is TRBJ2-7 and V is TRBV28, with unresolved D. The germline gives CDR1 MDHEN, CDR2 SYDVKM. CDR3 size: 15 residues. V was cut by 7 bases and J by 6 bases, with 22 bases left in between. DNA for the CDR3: TGTGCCAGCAACTCTTTCATCGGCCCAAGAGGCGAGCAGTACTTC. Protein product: CASNSFIGPRGEQYF.

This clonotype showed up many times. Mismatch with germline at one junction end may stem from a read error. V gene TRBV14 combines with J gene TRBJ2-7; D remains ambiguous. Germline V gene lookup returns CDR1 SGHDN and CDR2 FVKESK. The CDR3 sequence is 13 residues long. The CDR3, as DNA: TGTGCCAGCAGCCAAGATAATCCCTACGTGCAGTACTTC. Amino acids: CASSQDNPYVQYF. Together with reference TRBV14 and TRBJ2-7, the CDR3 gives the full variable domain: EAGVTQFPSHSVIEKGQTVTLRCDPISGHDNLYWYRRVMGKEIKFLLHFVKESKQDESGMPNNRFLAERTGGTYSTLKVQPAELEDSGVYFCASSQDNPYVQYFGPGTRLTVT.

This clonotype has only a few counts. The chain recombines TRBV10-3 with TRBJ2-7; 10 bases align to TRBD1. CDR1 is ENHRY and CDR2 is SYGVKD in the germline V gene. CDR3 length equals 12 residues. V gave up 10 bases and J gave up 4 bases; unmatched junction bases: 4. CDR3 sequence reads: CATEDRGYEQYF. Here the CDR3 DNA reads TGTGCCACCGAGGACAGGGGGTACGAGCAGTACTTC.

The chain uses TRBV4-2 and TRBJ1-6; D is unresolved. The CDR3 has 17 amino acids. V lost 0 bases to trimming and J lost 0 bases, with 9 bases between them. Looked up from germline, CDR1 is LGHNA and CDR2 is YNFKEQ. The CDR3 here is CASSQDTDSSYNSPLHF. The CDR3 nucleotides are TGTGCCAGCAGCCAAGATACCGATAGCTCCTATAATTCACCCCTCCACTTT.

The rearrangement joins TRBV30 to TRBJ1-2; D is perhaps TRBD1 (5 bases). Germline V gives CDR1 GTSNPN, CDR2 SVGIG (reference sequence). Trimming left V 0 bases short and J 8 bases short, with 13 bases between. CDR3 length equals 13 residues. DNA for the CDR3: TGTGCCTGGAGTGTAATAGGGGCCACGGGCTACACCTTC. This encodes CAWSVIGATGYTF.

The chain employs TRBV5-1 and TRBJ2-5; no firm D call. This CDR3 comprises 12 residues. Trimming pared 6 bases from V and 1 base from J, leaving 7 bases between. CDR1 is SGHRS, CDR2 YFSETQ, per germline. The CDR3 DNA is TGCGCCAGCACCGCTGGCCAAGAGACCCAGTACTTC. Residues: CASTAGQETQYF.

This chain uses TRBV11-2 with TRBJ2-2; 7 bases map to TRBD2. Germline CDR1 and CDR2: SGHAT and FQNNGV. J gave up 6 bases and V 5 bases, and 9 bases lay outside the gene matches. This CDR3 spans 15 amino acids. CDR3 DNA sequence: TGTGCCAGCAGCCGAGCGGGGAAGGCCGCCGGGGAGCTGTTTTTT. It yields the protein CASSRAGKAAGELFF.

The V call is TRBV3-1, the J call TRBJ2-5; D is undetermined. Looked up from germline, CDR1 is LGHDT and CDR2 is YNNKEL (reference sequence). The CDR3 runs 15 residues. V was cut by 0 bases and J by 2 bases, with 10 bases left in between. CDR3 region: CASSQEGLLQETQYF. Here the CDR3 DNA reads TGTGCCAGCAGCCAAGAAGGGCTACTGCAAGAGACCCAGTACTTC.

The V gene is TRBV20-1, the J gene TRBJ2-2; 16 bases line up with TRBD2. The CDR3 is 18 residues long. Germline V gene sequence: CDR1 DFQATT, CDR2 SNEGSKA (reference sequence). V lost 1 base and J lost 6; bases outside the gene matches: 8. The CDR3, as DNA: TGCAGTGCTAGAGGTCCCGGGACTAGCGGGAGGGCCGCCGGGGAGCTGTTTTTT. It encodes CSARGPGTSGRAAGELFF.

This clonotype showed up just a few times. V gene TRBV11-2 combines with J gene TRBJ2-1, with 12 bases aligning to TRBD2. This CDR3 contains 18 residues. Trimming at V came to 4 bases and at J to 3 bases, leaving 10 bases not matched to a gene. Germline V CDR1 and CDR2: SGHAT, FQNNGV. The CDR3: CASSYTGLAGTLYNEQFF. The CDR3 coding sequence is TGTGCCAGCAGCTATACCGGACTAGCGGGGACCCTCTACAATGAGCAGTTCTTC.

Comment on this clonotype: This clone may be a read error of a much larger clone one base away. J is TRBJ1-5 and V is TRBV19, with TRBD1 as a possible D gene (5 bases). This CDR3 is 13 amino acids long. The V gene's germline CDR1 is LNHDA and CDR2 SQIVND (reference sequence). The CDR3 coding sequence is TGTGCCAGTCGGACATCAGGCAATCGGCCCCAGCATTTT. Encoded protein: CASRTSGNRPQHF.